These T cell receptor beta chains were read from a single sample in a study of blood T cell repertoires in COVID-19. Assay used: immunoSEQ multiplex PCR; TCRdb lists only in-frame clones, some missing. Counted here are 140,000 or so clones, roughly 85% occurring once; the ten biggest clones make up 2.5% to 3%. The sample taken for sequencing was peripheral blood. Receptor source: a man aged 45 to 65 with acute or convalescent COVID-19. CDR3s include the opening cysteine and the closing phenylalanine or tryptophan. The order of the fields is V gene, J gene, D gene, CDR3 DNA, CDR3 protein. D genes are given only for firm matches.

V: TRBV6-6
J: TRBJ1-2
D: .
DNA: TGTGCCAGCAGTTACTCGCAGGATATGGGCGGCTACACCTTC
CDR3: CASSYSQDMGGYTF

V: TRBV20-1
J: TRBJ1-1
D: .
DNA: TGCAGTGCTAGAGCAAAAGAAGCTTTCTTT
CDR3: CSARAKEAFF

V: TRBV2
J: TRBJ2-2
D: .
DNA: TGTGCCAGCAGGCCTACAGGGTCGGTACGCACCGGGGAGCTGTTTTTT
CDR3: CASRPTGSVRTGELFF

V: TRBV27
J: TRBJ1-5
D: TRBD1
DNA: TGTGCCAGCAGCACTGGGACAGGGGGCAATCAGCCCCAGCATTTT
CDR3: CASSTGTGGNQPQHF

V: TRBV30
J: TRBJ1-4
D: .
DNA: TGTGCCTGGGAGGGGGGGGTAGGCGAAAAACTGTTTTTT
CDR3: CAWEGGVGEKLFF

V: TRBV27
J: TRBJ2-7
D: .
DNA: TGTGCCAGCAGCCTGGTTTCAAGCGGATACGAGCAGTACTTC
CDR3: CASSLVSSGYEQYF

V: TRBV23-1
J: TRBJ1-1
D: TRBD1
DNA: TGCGCCAGCAGTCATTGCAGGGGGCTCGGGAACACTGAAGCTTTCTTT
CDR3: CASSHCRGLGNTEAFF

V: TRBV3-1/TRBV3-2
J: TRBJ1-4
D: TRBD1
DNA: TGTGCCAGCAGCCAAGTTCGGACAGGGCAGGGGGAAAAACTGTTTTTT
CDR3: CASSQVRTGQGEKLFF

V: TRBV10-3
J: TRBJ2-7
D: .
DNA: TGTGCCATCGGCTCAAGACAGGAATCCTACGAGCAGTACTTC
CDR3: CAIGSRQESYEQYF

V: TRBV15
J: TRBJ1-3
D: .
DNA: TGTGCCACCAGCAGAGAATTGCCAGGGAACGGAAACACCATATATTTT
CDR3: CATSRELPGNGNTIYF